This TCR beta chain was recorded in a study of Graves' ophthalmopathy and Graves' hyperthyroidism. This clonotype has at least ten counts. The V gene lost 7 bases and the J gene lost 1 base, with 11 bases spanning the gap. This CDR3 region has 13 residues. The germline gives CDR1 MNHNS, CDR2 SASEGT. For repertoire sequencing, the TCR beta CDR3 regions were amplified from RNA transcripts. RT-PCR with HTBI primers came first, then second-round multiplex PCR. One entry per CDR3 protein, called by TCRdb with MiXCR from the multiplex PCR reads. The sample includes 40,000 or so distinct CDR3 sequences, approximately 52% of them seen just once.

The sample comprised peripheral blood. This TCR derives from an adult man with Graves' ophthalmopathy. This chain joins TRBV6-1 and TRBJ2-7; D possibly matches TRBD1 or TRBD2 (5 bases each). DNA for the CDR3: TGTGCCAGCACTTTTTGGGGGTCCTACGAGCAGTACTTC. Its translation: CASTFWGSYEQYF.